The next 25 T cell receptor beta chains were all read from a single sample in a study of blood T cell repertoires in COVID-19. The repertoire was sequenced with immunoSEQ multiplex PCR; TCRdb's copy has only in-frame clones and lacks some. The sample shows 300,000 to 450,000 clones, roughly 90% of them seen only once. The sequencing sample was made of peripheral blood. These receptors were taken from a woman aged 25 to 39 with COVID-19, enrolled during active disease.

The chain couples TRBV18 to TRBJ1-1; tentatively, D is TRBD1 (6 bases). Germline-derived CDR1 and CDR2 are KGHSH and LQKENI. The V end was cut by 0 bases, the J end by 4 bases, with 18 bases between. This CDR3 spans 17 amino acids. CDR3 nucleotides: TGTGCCAGCTCACCACCGGGTACGAGGTCAGGGGCCACTGAAGCTTTCTTT. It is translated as CASSPPGTRSGATEAFF.

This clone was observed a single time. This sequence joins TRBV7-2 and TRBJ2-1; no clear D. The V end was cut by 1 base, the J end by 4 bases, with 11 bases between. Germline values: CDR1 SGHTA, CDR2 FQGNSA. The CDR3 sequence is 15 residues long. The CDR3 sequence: CASSLDSTPYNEQFF. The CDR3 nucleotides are TGTGCCAGCAGCTTAGACTCCACCCCATACAATGAGCAGTTCTTC.

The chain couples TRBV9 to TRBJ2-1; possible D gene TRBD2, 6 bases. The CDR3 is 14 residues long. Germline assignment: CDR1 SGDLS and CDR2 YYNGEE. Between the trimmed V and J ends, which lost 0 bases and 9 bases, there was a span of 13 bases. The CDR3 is CASSVAPLGGEQFF. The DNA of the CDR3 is TGTGCCAGCAGCGTAGCCCCCCTCGGGGGTGAGCAGTTCTTC.

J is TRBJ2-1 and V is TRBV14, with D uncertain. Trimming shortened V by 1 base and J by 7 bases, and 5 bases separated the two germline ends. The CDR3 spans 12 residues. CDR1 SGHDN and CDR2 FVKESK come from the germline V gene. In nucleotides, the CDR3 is TGTGCCAGCAGCCAAGTTCGTAATGAGCAGTTCTTC. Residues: CASSQVRNEQFF.

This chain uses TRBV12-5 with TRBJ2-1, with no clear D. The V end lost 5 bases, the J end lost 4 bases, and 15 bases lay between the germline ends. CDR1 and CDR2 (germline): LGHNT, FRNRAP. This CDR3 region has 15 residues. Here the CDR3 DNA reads TGTGCTAGTGGTGCTGGGCCGCCACGATACAATGAGCAGTTCTTC. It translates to CASGAGPPRYNEQFF.

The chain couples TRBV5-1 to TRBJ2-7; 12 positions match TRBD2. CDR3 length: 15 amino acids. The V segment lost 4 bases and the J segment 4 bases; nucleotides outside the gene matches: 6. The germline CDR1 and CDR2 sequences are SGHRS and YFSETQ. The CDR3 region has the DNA TGCGCCAGCAGCCCTTCGACTAGCGGGGGATACGAGCAGTACTTC. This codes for CASSPSTSGGYEQYF.

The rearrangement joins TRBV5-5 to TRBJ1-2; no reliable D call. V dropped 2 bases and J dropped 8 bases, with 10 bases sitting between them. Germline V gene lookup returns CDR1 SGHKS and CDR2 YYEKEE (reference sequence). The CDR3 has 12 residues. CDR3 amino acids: CASSLSSSGYTF. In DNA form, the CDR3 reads TGTGCCAGCAGCTTATCGTCTAGCGGCTACACCTTC.

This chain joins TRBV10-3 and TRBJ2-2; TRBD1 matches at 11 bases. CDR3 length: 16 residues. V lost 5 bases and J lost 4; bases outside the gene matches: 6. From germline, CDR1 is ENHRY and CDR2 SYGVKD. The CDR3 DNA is TGTGCCATCAGTCCATTGGGACAGGGGGGCACCGGGGAGCTGTTTTTT. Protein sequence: CAISPLGQGGTGELFF.

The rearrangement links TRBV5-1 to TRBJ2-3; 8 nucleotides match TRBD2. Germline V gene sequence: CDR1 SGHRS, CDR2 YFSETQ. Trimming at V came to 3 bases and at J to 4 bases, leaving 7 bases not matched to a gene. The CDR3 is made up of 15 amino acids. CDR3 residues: CASSYRTSRSDTQYF. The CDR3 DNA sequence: TGCGCCAGCAGCTACCGGACTAGCAGATCAGATACGCAGTATTTT.

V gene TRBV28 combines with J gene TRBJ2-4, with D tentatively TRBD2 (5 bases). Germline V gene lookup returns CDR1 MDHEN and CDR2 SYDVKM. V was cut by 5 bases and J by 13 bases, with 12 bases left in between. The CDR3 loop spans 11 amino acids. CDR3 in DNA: TGTGCCAGCAGTGGCCCGAGGGCCCAGTACTTC. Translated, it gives CASSGPRAQYF.

The CDR3 DNA reads TGTGCCATCAGTGCCCCGAAGGGGACTAGCGGGGGTTCAACAGATACGCAGTATTTT. Its protein is CAISAPKGTSGGSTDTQYF. This chain links TRBV10-3 with TRBJ2-3, with 14 bases fitting TRBD2. The CDR3 length is 19 residues. With V trimmed by 4 bases and J by 3 bases, 12 bases remained unmatched. Germline V gene data show CDR1 as ENHRY and CDR2 as SYGVKD.

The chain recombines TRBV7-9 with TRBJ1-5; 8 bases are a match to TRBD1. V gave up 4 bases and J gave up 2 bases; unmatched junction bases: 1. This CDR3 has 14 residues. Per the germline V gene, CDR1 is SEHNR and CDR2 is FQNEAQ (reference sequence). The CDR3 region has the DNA TGTGCCAGCAGCTCGACAGGGGGCAATCAGCCCCAGCATTTT. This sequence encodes CASSSTGGNQPQHF.

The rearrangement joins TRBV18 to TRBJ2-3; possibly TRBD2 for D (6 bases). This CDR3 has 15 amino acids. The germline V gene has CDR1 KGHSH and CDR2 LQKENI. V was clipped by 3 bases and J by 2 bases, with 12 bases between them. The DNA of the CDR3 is TGTGCCAGCTCACCGAGCCGGGAGAACACAGATACGCAGTATTTT. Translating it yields CASSPSRENTDTQYF.

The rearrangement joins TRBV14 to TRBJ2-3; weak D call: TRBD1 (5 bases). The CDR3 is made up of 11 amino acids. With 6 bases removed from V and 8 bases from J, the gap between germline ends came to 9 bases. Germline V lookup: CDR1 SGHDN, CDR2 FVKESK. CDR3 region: CASRQGGTQYF. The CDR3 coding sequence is TGTGCCAGCAGGCAGGGTGGTACGCAGTATTTT.

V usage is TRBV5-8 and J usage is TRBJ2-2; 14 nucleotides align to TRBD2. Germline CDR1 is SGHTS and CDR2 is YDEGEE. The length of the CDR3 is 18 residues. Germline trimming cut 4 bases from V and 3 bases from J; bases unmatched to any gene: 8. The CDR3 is CASSQGTSGRMDTGELFF. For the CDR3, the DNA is TGTGCCAGCAGCCAAGGGACTAGCGGGAGAATGGACACCGGGGAGCTGTTTTTT.

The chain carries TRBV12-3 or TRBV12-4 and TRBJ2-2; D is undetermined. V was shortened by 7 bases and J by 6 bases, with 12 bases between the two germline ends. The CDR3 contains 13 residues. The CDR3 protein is CASTSLLAGELFF. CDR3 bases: TGTGCCAGCACCTCCCTTCTCGCCGGGGAGCTGTTTTTT.

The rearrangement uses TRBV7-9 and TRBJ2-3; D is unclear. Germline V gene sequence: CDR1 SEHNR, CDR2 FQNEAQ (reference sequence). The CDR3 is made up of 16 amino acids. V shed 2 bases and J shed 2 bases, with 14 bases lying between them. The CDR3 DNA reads TGTGCCAGCAGCTTAAGGCCTGCGGCCAACACAGATACGCAGTATTTT. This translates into CASSLRPAANTDTQYF.

The CDR3 bases are TGTGCCAGCAGCTTTCGGACAGGGAGGGAAACTGAAGCTTTCTTT. Protein product: CASSFRTGRETEAFF. The V gene is TRBV7-8, the J gene TRBJ1-1, with 8 bases fitting TRBD1. The V gene's germline CDR1 is SGHVS and CDR2 FQNEAQ. The CDR3 has 15 residues. The ends lost 3 bases at V and 5 bases at J; junction bases unmatched: 8. Looking up the rest from reference TRBV7-8 and TRBJ1-1 gives the full variable domain: GAGVSQSPRYKVAKRGQDVALRCDPISGHVSLFWYQQALGQGPEFLTYFQNEAQLDKSGLPSDRFFAERPEGSVSTLKIQRTQQEDSAVYLCASSFRTGRETEAFFGQGTRLTVV.

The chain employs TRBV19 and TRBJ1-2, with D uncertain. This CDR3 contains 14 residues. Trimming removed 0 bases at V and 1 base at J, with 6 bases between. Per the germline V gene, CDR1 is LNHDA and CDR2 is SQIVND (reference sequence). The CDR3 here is CASSIDGINYGYTF. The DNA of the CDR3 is TGTGCCAGTAGTATAGATGGCATTAACTATGGCTACACCTTC.

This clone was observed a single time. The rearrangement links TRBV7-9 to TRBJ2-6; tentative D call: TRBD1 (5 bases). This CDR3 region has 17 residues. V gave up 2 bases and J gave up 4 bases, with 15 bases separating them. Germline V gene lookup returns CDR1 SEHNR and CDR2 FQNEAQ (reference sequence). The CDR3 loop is CASSLRSAGQGANVLTF. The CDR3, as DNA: TGTGCCAGCAGCTTACGGTCGGCAGGGCAAGGGGCCAACGTCCTGACTTTC.

As DNA, the CDR3 is TGTGCCAGAAGCTTAGAGGGCCCCCCCGACAGATCCTACGAGCAGTACGTC. Translated: CARSLEGPPDRSYEQYV. V is TRBV7-5 and J is TRBJ2-7; the listed D gene, TRBD1, was not tested against the DNA. TRBV7-5 represents a pseudogene. The CDR3 covers 17 residues.

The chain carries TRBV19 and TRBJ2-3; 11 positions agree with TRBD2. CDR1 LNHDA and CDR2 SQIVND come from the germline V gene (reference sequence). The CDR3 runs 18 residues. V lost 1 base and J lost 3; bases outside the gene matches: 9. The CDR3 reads CASSIGTAGTSGTDTQYF. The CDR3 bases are TGTGCCAGTAGTATAGGGACGGCCGGGACTAGCGGTACAGATACGCAGTATTTT.

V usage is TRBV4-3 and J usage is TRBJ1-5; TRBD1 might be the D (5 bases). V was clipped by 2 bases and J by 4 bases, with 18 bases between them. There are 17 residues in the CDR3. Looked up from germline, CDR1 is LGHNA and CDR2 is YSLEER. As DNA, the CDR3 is TGCGCCAGCAGCCAATCCCCAGACAGAAGTGCGAATCAGCCCCAGCATTTT. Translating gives CASSQSPDRSANQPQHF.

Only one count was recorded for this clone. This CDR3 reads CATSDQPWRGRGTGELFF. For the CDR3, the DNA is TGTGCCACCAGTGACCAACCCTGGAGGGGCCGGGGGACCGGGGAGCTGTTTTTT. V gene TRBV24-1 combines with J gene TRBJ2-2, with a tentative D call TRBD2 (6 bases). Germline-derived CDR1 and CDR2 are KGHDR and SFDVKD. V was trimmed by 4 bases and J by 5 bases, leaving 22 bases between them. The CDR3 totals 18 residues.

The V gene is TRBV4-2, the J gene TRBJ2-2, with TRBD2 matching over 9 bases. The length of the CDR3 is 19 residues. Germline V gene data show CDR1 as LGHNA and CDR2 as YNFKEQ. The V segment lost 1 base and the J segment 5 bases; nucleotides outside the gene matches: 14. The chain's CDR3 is CASSQGSSGGYLGTGELFF. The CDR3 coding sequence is TGTGCCAGCAGCCAAGGTAGTAGCGGGGGATACCTCGGAACCGGGGAGCTGTTTTTT.